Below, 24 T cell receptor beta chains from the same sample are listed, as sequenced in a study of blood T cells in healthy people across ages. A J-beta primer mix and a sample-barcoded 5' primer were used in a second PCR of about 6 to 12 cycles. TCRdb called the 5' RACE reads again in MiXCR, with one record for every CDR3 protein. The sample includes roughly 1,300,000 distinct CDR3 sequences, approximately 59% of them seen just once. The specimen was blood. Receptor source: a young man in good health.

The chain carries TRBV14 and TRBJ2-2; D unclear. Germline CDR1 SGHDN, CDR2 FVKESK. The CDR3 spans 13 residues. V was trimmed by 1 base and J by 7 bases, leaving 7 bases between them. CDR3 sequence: CASSQAQIGELFF. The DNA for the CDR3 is TGTGCCAGCAGCCAAGCTCAGATCGGGGAGCTGTTTTTT.

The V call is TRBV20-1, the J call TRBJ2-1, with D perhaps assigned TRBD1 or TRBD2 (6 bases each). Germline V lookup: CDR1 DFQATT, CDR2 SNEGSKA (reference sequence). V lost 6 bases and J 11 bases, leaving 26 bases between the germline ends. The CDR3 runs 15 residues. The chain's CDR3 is CSAPGGLARGNKQFF. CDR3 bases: TGCAGTGCCCCTGGGGGGCTAGCGAGGGGGAATAAGCAGTTCTTC.

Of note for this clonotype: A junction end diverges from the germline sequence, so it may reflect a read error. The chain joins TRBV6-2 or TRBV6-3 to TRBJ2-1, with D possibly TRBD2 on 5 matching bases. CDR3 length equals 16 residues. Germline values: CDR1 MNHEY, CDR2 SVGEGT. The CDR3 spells CASSYSRAADYSEQFF. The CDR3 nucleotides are TGTGCCAGCAGTTACTCGAGGGCGGCAGACTACAGTGAGCAGTTCTTC.

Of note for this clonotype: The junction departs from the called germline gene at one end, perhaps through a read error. CDR3 nucleotide sequence: TGCAGTGCTAGACCAACGGGTACTAGCTCACGCTCTGGGGCCACCGTCCTGACTTTC. Protein product: CSARPTGTSSRSGATVLTF. The chain links TRBV20-1 to TRBJ2-6; D possibly corresponds to TRBD2 (6 bases). Germline V CDR1 and CDR2: DFQATT, SNEGSKA (reference sequence). The CDR3 totals 19 residues.

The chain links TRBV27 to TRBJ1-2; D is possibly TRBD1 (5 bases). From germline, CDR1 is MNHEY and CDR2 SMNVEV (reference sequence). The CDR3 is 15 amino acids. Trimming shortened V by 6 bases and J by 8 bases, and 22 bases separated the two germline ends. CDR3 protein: CASRRGDRQQGGYTF. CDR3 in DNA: TGTGCCAGCAGAAGAGGAGACAGACAACAAGGAGGCTACACCTTC.

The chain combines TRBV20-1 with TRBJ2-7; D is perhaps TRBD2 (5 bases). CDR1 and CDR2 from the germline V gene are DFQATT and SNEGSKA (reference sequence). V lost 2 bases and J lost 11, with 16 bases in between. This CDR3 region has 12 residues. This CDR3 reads CSARSLSTREYF. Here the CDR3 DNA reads TGCAGTGCTAGATCACTCTCTACGCGGGAGTACTTC.

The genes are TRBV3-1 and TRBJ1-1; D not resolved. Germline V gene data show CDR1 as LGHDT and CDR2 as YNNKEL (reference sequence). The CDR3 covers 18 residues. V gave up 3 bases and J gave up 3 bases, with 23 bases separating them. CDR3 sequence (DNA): TGTGCCAGCAGCCATCCCGCCCGAAGGAGGTGGTGGGACACTGAAGCTTTCTTT. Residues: CASSHPARRRWWDTEAFF.

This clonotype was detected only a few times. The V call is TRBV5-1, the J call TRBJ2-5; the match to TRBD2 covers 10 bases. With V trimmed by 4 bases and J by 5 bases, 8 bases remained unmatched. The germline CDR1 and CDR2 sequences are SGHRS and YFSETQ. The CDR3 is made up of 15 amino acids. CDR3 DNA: TGCGCCAGCAGCGCCTTTAGCGGGGGGATGGAGACCCAGTACTTC. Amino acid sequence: CASSAFSGGMETQYF.

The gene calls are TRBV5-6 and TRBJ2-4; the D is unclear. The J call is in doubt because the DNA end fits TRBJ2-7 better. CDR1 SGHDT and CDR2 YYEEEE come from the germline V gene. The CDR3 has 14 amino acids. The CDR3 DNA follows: TGTGCCAGCAGCTTGGAGGTGGGTTTCGACGAGCAGTACTTC. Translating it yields CASSLEVGFDEQYF.

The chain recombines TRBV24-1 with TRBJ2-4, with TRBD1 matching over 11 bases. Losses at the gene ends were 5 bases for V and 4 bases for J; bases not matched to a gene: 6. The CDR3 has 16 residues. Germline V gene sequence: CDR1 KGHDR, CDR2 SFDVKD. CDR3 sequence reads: CATSAGTGGGKNIQYF. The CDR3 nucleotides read TGTGCCACCAGTGCCGGGACAGGGGGTGGGAAAAACATTCAGTACTTC.

The DNA for the CDR3 is TGCGCCAGCAGCTTGGACAGAGAGGGTAACACTGAAGCTTTCTTT. Translation gives CASSLDREGNTEAFF. The gene calls are TRBV5-1 and TRBJ1-1; D unclear. The CDR3 is made up of 15 amino acids. V was cut by 0 bases and J by 2 bases, with 11 bases left in between. The germline gives CDR1 SGHRS, CDR2 YFSETQ.

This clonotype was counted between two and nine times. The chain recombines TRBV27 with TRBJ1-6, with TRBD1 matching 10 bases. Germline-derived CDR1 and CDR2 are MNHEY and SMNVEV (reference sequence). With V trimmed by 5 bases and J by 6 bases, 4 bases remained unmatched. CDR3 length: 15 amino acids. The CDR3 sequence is CASSAWDRGNSPLHF. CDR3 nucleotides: TGTGCCAGCAGTGCATGGGACAGGGGTAATTCACCCCTCCACTTT.

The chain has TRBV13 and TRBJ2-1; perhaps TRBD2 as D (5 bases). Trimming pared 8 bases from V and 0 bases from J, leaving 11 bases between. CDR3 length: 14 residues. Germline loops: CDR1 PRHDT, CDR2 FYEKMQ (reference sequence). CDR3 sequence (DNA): TGTGCCAGCGCGGGCGCGAGCTCCTACAATGAGCAGTTCTTC. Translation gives CASAGASSYNEQFF.

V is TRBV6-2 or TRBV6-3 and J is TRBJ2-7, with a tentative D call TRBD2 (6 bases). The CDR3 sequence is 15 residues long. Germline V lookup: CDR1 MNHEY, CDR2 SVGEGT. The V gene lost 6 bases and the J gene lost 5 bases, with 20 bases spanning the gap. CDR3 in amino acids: CASSTREAGNHEQYF. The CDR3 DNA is TGTGCCAGCAGCACCCGCGAGGCGGGGAATCACGAGCAGTACTTC.

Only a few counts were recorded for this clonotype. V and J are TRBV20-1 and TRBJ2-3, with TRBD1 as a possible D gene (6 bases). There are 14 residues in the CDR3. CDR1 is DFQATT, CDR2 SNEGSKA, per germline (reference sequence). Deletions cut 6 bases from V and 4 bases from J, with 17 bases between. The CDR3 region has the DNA TGCAGTGCACCCGGGACACCCTCCTCAGATACGCAGTATTTT. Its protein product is CSAPGTPSSDTQYF.

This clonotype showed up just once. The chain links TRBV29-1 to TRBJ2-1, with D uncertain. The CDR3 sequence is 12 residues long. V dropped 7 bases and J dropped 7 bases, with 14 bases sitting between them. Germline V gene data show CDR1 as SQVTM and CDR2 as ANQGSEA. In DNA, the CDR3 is TGCAGCGCCCGGCCCCAAGGGAATGAGCAGTTCTTC. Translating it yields CSARPQGNEQFF.

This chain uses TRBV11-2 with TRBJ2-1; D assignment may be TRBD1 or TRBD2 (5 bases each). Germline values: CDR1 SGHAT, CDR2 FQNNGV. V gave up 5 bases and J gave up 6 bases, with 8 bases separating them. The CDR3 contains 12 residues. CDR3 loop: CASSPGPNEQFF. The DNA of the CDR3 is TGTGCCAGCAGCCCGGGACCCAATGAGCAGTTCTTC. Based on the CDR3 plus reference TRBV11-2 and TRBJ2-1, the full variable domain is EAGVAQSPRYKIIEKRQSVAFWCNPISGHATLYWYQQILGQGPKLLIQFQNNGVVDDSQLPKDRFSAERLKGVDSTLKIQPAKLEDSAVYLCASSPGPNEQFFGPGTRLTVL.

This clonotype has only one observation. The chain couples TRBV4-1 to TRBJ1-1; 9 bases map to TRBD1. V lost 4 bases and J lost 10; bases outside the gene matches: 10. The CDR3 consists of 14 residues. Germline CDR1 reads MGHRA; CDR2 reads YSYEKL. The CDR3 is CASSPSSDRGGAFF. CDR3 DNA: TGCGCCAGCAGCCCCAGCTCGGACAGGGGCGGAGCTTTCTTT.

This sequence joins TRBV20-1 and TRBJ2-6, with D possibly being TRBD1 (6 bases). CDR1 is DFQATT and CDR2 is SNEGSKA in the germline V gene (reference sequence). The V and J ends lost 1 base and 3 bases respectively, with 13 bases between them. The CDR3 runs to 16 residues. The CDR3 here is CSARVTGQDGANVLTF. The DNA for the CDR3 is TGCAGTGCTAGAGTAACAGGGCAGGATGGGGCCAACGTCCTGACTTTC.

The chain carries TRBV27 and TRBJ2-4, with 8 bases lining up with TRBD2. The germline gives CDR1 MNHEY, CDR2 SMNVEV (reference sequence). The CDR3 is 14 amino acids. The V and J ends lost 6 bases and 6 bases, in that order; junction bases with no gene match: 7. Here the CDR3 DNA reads TGTGCCAGCAGCGCAAAAAGCGGGGGAAACATTCAGTACTTC. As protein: CASSAKSGGNIQYF.

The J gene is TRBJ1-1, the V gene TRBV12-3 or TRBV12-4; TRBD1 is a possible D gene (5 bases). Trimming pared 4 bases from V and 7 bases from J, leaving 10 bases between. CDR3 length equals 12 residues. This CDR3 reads CASSSRGFEAFF. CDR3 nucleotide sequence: TGTGCCAGCAGTTCACGGGGGTTTGAAGCTTTCTTT.

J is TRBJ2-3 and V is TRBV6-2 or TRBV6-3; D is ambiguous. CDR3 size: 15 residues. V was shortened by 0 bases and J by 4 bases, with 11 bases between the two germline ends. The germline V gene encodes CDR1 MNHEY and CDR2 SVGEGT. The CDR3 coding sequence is TGTGCCAGCAGTTACTCCGCACGGAGTCCAGATACGCAGTATTTT. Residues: CASSYSARSPDTQYF.

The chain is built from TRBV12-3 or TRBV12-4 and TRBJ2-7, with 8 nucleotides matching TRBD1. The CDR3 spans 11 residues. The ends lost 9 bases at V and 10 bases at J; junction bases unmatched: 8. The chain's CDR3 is CASPDRETQYF. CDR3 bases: TGTGCCAGTCCGGACAGGGAAACTCAGTACTTC.

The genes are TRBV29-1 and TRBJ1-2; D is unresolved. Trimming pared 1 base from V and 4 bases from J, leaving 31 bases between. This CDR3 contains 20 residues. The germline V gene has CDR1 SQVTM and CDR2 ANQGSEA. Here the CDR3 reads CSVEAIRTSREAGTSYGYTF. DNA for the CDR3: TGCAGCGTTGAAGCTATAAGGACTTCTAGGGAGGCCGGAACCAGCTATGGCTACACCTTC.